This T cell receptor beta chain was captured by sequencing in a study of T cells in Graves' hyperthyroidism and ophthalmopathy. The definition of stable Graves' hyperthyroidism was no ophthalmopathy progression within 18 months. Clinicians diagnosed patients from clinical symptoms, serum thyroxine and TRAb, thyroid ultrasound and orbital computed tomography. This CDR3 contains 15 residues. Trimming took 10 bases from V and 4 from J; bases not matched to a gene: 9. Germline lookup yields CDR1 ENHRY and CDR2 SYGVKD. Regarding the study as a whole: Ophthalmopathy stood apart from stable hyperthyroidism in a 13 V-J model.

This clonotype has a count of ten or more. Its antigen remains unknown. What was amplified from RNA transcripts were TCR beta CDR3 regions. An initial round of RT-PCR targeting the TCR CDR3 relied on the HTBI primer set. TCRdb recomputed calls from the multiplex PCR reads with MiXCR, one row per CDR3 protein. The profile covers about 400,000 distinct CDR3 sequences, with approximately 14% appearing a single time and approximately 7.5% taken by the ten largest. This chain connects TRBV10-3 to TRBJ2-7; TRBD2 agrees at 14 bases. The sequencing input was blood. This clonotype was obtained from a woman aged 18-29 years with Graves' hyperthyroidism. CDR3: CATTRLAGGLYEQYF. Written as DNA, the CDR3 is TGTGCCACAACGAGACTAGCGGGAGGGCTATACGAGCAGTACTTC.